A selection of T cell receptor beta chains follows, all from one sample in a study of blood T cell repertoires in COVID-19. Using immunoSEQ multiplex PCR, the repertoire was profiled, and TCRdb retains in-frame clones only, with some absent. In the table there are 150,000 to 200,000 clones, approximately 81% of which are singletons. Sequencing was performed on peripheral blood. Receptors originate from a woman in her fifties or sixties with COVID-19, enrolled during active disease. CDR3s include the opening cysteine and the closing phenylalanine or tryptophan. A D gene is named only where the DNA matches it firmly. Clone sizes are given selectively: once, few, many, or a class where the clone is expanded.

D | J | size | V | DNA | CDR3
NA | TRBJ1-2 | NA | TRBV4-2 | TGTGCCAGCAGCCAAGACCCGGGAAACTATGGCTACACCTTC | CASSQDPGNYGYTF
TRBD1 | TRBJ2-5 | NA | TRBV12-3/TRBV12-4 | TGTGCCAGCAGTTTTACAGGGGGAGAGACCCAGTACTTC | CASSFTGGETQYF
NA | TRBJ2-7 | NA | TRBV5-8 | TGTGCCAGCAGCCCCCAGGACAGCTCCTACGAGCAGTACTTC | CASSPQDSSYEQYF
NA | TRBJ1-3 | NA | TRBV28 | TGTGCCAGCAGTTCGGACAGTGCCACTGGAAACACCATATATTTT | CASSSDSATGNTIYF
NA | TRBJ2-6 | NA | TRBV23-1 | TGCGCCAGCAGTCAATCGAGAAGGGACTCCTGCTCTGGGGCCAACGTCCTGACTTTC | CASSQSRRDSCSGANVLTF
NA | TRBJ1-6 | NA | TRBV18 | TGTGCCAGCTCACCTAGCACAGGGCTTTCCTATAATTCACCCCTCCACTTT | CASSPSTGLSYNSPLHF
TRBD1 | TRBJ2-1 | NA | TRBV10-2 | TGCGCCAGCAGTGGGGCCTATCAGGGGGAGAATGAGCAGTTCTTC | CASSGAYQGENEQFF
NA | TRBJ1-2 | NA | TRBV5-6 | TGTGCCAGCAGCTCGACCCCACCGGGAGGCTACACCTTC | CASSSTPPGGYTF
TRBD2 | TRBJ2-1 | NA | TRBV9 | TGTGCCAGCAGCGTAGCCCCTAGCGGGGGGGCCGAAAATGAGCAGTTCTTC | CASSVAPSGGAENEQFF
NA | TRBJ2-2 | NA | TRBV2 | TGTGCCAGCAGTACAGGGTTCGCCGGGGAGCTGTTTTTT | CASSTGFAGELFF
NA | TRBJ2-7 | NA | TRBV6-5 | TGTGCCACCCGGAAAAGACAGGACGTAACCTACGAGCAGTACTTC | CATRKRQDVTYEQYF
NA | TRBJ1-2 | few | TRBV7-9 | TGTGCCAGCAGCTTAGTAGGGAGGAATGGCTACACCTTC | CASSLVGRNGYTF
NA | TRBJ1-2 | few | TRBV4-3 | TGCGCCAGCAGCCAAGATTGGGGACTTGCCAACTATGGCTACACCTTC | CASSQDWGLANYGYTF
NA | TRBJ1-1 | NA | TRBV27 | TGTGCCAGCAGTGCAGGGGCGAACACTGAAGCTTTCTTT | CASSAGANTEAFF
TRBD1 | TRBJ1-2 | NA | TRBV6-5 | TGTGCCAGCAGTCGGGACAGGGGAGGCTATGGCTACACCTTC | CASSRDRGGYGYTF
NA | TRBJ1-4 | NA | TRBV19 | TGTGCCAGTAGGACAGGTGCAACTAATGAAAAACTGTTTTTT | CASRTGATNEKLFF
NA | TRBJ2-2 | few | TRBV11-3 | TGTGCCAGCAGCCCGGACATACCCGGGGAGCTGTTTTTT | CASSPDIPGELFF
TRBD1 | TRBJ1-1 | NA | TRBV10-3 | TGTGCCATCAGTCGGGACAGGGAAAGCAACACTGAAGCTTTCTTT | CAISRDRESNTEAFF
TRBD2 | TRBJ2-6 | NA | TRBV3-1/TRBV3-2 | TGTGCCAGCAGCCCTAGCGGGGCTGGGGCCAACGTCCTGACTTTC | CASSPSGAGANVLTF
NA | TRBJ1-1 | NA | TRBV6-1 | TGTGCCAGCAGTGACAGGGGACCGAACACTGAAGCTTTCTTT | CASSDRGPNTEAFF
NA | TRBJ2-3 | NA | TRBV5-1 | TGCGCCAGCAGCTTTAAGGACTCAAATACGCAGTATTTT | CASSFKDSNTQYF
TRBD1 | TRBJ1-6 | NA | TRBV9 | TGTGCCAGCAGCATACAGGGACAGAATTCACCCCTCCACTTT | CASSIQGQNSPLHF